This T cell receptor beta chain was sequenced during a study of human T cells and chemical hapten exposure. Germline CDR1 LNHDA, CDR2 SQIVND (reference sequence). J gave up 4 bases and V 5 bases, and 8 bases lay outside the gene matches. The CDR3 covers 16 residues. The time point here: patch test 2, 6 weeks after DPC sensitization. As for treatment: therapeutic diphenylcyclopropenone sensitization with weekly scalp DPC. This clonotype was detected ten times or more. Using its own MiXCR run on the RACE reads, TCRdb lists one record per CDR3 protein. The sample contains more than 75,000 distinct CDR3 sequences, 9.3% of which appear only once.

V is TRBV19 and J is TRBJ2-5; 12 bases map to TRBD1. The source is a woman between 35 and 50 years old with alopecia areata. Some clones in this sample may be carry-over from other donors' samples. The sample in question was whole blood, obtained in connection with sensitization to the hapten diphenylcyclopropenone (DPC). The CDR3 region is CASSPRGTGGLETQYF. In DNA, the CDR3 is TGTGCCAGTAGTCCGCGAGGGACAGGGGGCTTAGAGACCCAGTACTTC. Full variable domain (remainder filled in from reference TRBV19 and TRBJ2-5): DGGITQSPKYLFRKEGQNVTLSCEQNLNHDAMYWYRQDPGQGLRLIYYSQIVNDFQKGDIAEGYSVSREKKESFPLTVTSAQKNPTAFYLCASSPRGTGGLETQYFGPGTRLLVL.